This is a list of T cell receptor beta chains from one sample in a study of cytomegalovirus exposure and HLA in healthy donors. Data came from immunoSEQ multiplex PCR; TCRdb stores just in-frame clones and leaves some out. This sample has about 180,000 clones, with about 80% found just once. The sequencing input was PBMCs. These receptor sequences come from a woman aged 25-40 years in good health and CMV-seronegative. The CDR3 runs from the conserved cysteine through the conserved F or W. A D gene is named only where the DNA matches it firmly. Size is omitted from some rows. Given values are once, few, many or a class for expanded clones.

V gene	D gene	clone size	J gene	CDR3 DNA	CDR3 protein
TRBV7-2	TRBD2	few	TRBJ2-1	TGTGCCAGCAGCCCCGGGACTAGCGGGGGGGCCACGCTGTTCTTC	CASSPGTSGGATLFF
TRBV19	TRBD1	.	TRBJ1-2	TGTGCCAGTAGTATAGGGGGGACAGGGGTCTATGGCTACACCTTC	CASSIGGTGVYGYTF
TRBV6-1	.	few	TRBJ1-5	TGTGCCAGCAGTGAGGAGTGGGATCAGCCCCAGCATTTT	CASSEEWDQPQHF
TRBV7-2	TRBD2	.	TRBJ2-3	TGTGCCAGCAGCTTAGGGGGGACTAACACGCAGTATTTT	CASSLGGTNTQYF
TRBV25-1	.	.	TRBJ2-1	TGTGCCAGCCGCGGGGCCTCCCTGGGCAATGAGCAGTTCTTC	CASRGASLGNEQFF
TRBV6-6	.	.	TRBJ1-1	TGTGCCGGGGCCGTAAGCCAGGGCACTGAAGCTTTCTTT	CAGAVSQGTEAFF
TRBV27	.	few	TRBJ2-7	TGTGCCAGCAGTTTAGCGGGACAGTTCTACGAGCAGTACTTC	CASSLAGQFYEQYF
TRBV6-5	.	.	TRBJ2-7	TGTGCCAGCAGGAAAAGGGACTCGTCCTACGAGCAGTACTTC	CASRKRDSSYEQYF
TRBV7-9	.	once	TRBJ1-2	TGTGCCAGCAGGGGAGGAACCGCCTATGGCTACACCTTC	CASRGGTAYGYTF
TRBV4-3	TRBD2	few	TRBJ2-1	TGCGCCAGCAGCCAAGAGGGACTAGCGAGTTACAATGAGCAGTTCTTC	CASSQEGLASYNEQFF
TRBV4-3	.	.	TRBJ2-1	TGCGCCAGCAGCCTCACACCATCAGGCACCCCCAATGAGCAGTTCTTC	CASSLTPSGTPNEQFF
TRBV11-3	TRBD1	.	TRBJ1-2	TGTGCCAGCAGCCCCCCGGACAGGTCGGGAAACTATGGCTACACCTTC	CASSPPDRSGNYGYTF
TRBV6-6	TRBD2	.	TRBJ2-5	TGTGCCAGCGGCGCAAGAGCGGGATACGGTGAGACCCAGTACTTC	CASGARAGYGETQYF
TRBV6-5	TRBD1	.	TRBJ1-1	TGTGCCAGCAGAGCAGGGGGCAACACTGAAGCTTTCTTT	CASRAGGNTEAFF
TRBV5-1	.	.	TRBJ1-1	TGCGCCAGCAGCTGGGACATCGGGAACACTGAAGCTTTCTTT	CASSWDIGNTEAFF
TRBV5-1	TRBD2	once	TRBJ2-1	TGCGCCAGCAGCCTTGCGGAAGCGGGGGGGTCCTACAATGAGCAGTTCTTC	CASSLAEAGGSYNEQFF
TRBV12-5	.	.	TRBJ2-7	TGTGCTAGTGGGTCCGGGAGCTCCTACGAGCAGTACTTC	CASGSGSSYEQYF
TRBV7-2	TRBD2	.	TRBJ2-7	TGTGCCAGCAGCTTAGACAGCGGGGACTCCTACGAGCAGTACTTC	CASSLDSGDSYEQYF
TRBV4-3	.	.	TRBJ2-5	TGCGCCAGCAGCCAAGGGGTCGTCTGGAGGACAGAACGGGAAGAGACCCAGTACTTC	CASSQGVVWRTEREETQYF
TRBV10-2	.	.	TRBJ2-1	TGCGCCAGCAGTGTCCGAGGGTGGGATGAGCAGTTCTTC	CASSVRGWDEQFF
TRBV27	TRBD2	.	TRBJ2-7	TGTGCCAGCAGTCCCTTAGCGGGGGGGATCTACGAGCAGTACTTC	CASSPLAGGIYEQYF
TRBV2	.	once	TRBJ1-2	TGTGCCAGCAGTGTACCGGAATCGCCGGGTGGCTACACCTTC	CASSVPESPGGYTF
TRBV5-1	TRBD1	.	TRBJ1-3	TGCGCCAGCAGCCTTGGGACAGCCTCTGGAAACACCATATATTTT	CASSLGTASGNTIYF
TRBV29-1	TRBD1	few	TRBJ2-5	TGCAGCGCCGCGACAGGGCCCGAGACCCAGTACTTC	CSAATGPETQYF
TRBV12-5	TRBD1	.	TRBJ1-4	TGTGCTAGTGGTTTGGTGGACAGGGGGCATGAAAAACTGTTTTTT	CASGLVDRGHEKLFF
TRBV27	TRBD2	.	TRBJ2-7	TGTGCCAGCAGACGGGAGAGTGGTAGCGGGGGTTCTAAGGGGGAGCAGTACTTC	CASRRESGSGGSKGEQYF
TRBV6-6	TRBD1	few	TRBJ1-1	TGTGCCAGCAGTTTCCTCCCAGACAGGGGACCTGAAGCTTTCTTT	CASSFLPDRGPEAFF
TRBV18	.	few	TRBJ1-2	TGTGCCAGCTCACCAGAGCAGCCGGGACATCAAGTTGGCTACACCTTC	CASSPEQPGHQVGYTF
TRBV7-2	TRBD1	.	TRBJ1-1	TGTGCCAGCAGCTTGGACAGGGGTGTGAACACTGAAGCTTTCTTT	CASSLDRGVNTEAFF
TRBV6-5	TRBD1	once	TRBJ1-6	TGTGCCAGCACCAGGGACAGGGGTGGTTCACCCCTCCACTTT	CASTRDRGGSPLHF
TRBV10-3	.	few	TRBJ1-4	TGTGCCATCAGTGGGAGTGATACTAATGAAAAACTGTTTTTT	CAISGSDTNEKLFF
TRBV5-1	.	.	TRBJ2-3	TGCGCCAGCAGCCTCAAACAGGCGTCCTATACGTCTAGCACAGATACGCAGTATTTT	CASSLKQASYTSSTDTQYF
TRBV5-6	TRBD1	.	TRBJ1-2	TGTGCCAGCAGCTCGGACAGGGTTCGGGGCTACACCTTC	CASSSDRVRGYTF
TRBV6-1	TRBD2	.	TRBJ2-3	TGTGCCAGCAGCACACTAGCGGGGGGGGCAGATACGCAGTATTTT	CASSTLAGGADTQYF
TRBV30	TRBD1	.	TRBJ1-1	TGTGCCTGGAGTCAGGACAGGGGGACTGAAGCTTTCTTT	CAWSQDRGTEAFF
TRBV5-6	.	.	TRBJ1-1	TGTGCCAGCAGCTACCGGGGAGGAGGGACTGAAGCTTTCTTT	CASSYRGGGTEAFF